This TCR beta chain was observed in a study of OX40 agonist ivuxolimab in advanced cancers. General study findings and limits: The study observed clonal expansion of CD4+ and CD8+ blood T cells by week 6 at 0.1 to 3.0 mg/kg. More expanded clones were found, on average, in CD8+ than in CD4+ T cells. Researchers did not determine the expanded peripheral T cells' antigen specificity.

Germline-derived CDR1 and CDR2 are MDHEN and SYDVKM. The CDR3 runs 19 residues. J gave up 4 bases and V 4 bases, and 20 bases lay outside the gene matches. The table came from immunoSEQ multiplex PCR; TCRdb's copy has only in-frame clones and leaves some out. The sample holds about 79,000 clones, under 85% seen once. This clone occurred a few times. Its antigen is not identified. The sequence was obtained from an adult with an advanced solid tumor such as melanoma, head and neck, liver or kidney cancer. The chain couples TRBV28 to TRBJ2-7, with 9 bases aligning to TRBD2. The sample was CD4+ or CD8+ T cells sorted from blood, taken in a trial of the OX40 agonist ivuxolimab. In DNA, the CDR3 is TGTGCCAGCAGTTACCCCTTGACTAGCGGTTCAGCGGGGCGTTACGAGCAGTACTTC. It encodes CASSYPLTSGSAGRYEQYF.